This entry features one TCR beta chain sequence. This sample was taken from a study of T cell changes during pregnancy in multiple sclerosis. Profiling relied on immunoSEQ multiplex PCR, and the TCRdb table lists in-frame clones only, not all of them. The data contain almost 50,000 clones, approximately 94% of them singletons. Material: CD4+ T cells from peripheral blood mononuclear cells, obtained in the third trimester of pregnancy. The sequence was obtained from a female donor with multiple sclerosis, enrolled in a pregnancy study.

CDR3 nucleotides: TGTGCCAGCAGCTTATCGGCAGGGGGCAGGGAAAAACTGTTTTTT. It specifies CASSLSAGGREKLFF. This chain links TRBV7-2 with TRBJ1-4, with TRBD1 matching over 8 bases. CDR1 is SGHTA, CDR2 FQGNSA, per germline. V lost 2 bases to trimming and J lost 8 bases; unmatched junction nucleotides: 7. CDR3 length: 15 amino acids.